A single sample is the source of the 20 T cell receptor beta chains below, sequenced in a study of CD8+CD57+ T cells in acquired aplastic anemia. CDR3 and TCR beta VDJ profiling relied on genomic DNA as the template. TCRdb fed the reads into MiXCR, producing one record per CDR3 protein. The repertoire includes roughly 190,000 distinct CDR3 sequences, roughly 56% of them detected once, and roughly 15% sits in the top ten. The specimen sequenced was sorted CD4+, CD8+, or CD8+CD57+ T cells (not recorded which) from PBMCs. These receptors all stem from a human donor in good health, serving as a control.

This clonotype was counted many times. CDR3 sequence reads: CASSQIVDTEAFF. The CDR3 DNA sequence: TGTGCCAGTAGTCAGATAGTAGACACTGAAGCTTTCTTT. The rearrangement links TRBV19 to TRBJ1-1, with D uncertain. Germline-derived CDR1 and CDR2 are LNHDA and SQIVND (reference sequence). V was clipped by 5 bases and J by 3 bases, with 10 bases between them. The CDR3 loop spans 13 amino acids.

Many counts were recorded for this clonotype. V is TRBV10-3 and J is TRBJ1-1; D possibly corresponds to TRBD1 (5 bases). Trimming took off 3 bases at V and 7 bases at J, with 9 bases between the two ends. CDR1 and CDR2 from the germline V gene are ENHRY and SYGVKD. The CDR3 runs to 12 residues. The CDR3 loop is CAISERGREAFF. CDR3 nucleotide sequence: TGTGCCATCAGTGAAAGGGGTCGTGAAGCTTTCTTT.

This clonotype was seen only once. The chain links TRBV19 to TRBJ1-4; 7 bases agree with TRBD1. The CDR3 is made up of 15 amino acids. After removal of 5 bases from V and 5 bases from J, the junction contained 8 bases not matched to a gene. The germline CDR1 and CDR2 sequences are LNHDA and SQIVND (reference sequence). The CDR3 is CASSSGTAYNEKLFF. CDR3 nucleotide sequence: TGTGCCAGTAGTTCCGGGACAGCCTACAATGAAAAACTGTTTTTT.

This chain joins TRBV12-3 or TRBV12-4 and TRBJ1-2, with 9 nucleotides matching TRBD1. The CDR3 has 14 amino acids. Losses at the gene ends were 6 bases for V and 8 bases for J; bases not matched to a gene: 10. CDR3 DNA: TGTGCCAGCAGAGAGGACAGGGGTGGGGAGGGCTACACCTTC. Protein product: CASREDRGGEGYTF.

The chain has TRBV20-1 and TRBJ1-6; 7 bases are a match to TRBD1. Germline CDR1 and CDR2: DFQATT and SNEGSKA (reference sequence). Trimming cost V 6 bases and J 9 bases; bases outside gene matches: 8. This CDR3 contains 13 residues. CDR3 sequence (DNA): TGCAGTGCCGTCGACAGGGTGCGTTCACCCCTCCACTTT. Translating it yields CSAVDRVRSPLHF.

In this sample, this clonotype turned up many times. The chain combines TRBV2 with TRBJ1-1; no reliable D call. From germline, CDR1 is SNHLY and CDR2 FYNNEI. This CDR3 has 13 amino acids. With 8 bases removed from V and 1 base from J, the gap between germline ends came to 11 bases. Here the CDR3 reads CASGTDQNTEAFF. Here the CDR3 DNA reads TGTGCCAGCGGAACAGACCAGAACACTGAAGCTTTCTTT.

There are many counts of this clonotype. The DNA of the CDR3 is TGCAGTGCTAGGTGGGGGAATCAGCCCCAGCATTTT. It translates to CSARWGNQPQHF. V gene TRBV20-1 combines with J gene TRBJ1-5; D might be TRBD1 (5 bases). The CDR3 loop spans 12 amino acids. Looked up from germline, CDR1 is DFQATT and CDR2 is SNEGSKA (reference sequence). Trimming removed 3 bases at V and 4 bases at J, with 7 bases between.

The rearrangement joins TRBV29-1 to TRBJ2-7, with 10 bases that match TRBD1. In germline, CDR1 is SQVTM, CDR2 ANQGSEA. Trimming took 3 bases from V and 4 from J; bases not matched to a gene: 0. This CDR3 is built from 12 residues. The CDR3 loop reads CSVEGQGYEQYF. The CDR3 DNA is TGCAGCGTTGAGGGACAGGGGTACGAGCAGTACTTC.

CDR3 protein: CASRAGTGSSPLHF. Here the CDR3 DNA reads TGTGCCAGCAGAGCCGGGACAGGGAGTTCACCCCTCCACTTT. The gene calls are TRBV2 and TRBJ1-6; 9 bases line up with TRBD1. V lost 6 bases to trimming and J lost 9 bases; unmatched junction nucleotides: 6. The CDR3 has 14 amino acids. Germline V CDR1 and CDR2: SNHLY, FYNNEI. Variable domain in full (rest from reference TRBV2 and TRBJ1-6): EPEVTQTPSHQVTQMGQEVILRCVPISNHLYFYWYRQILGQKVEFLVSFYNNEISEKSEIFDDQFSVERPDGSNFTLKIRSTKLEDSAMYFCASRAGTGSSPLHFGNGTRLTVT.

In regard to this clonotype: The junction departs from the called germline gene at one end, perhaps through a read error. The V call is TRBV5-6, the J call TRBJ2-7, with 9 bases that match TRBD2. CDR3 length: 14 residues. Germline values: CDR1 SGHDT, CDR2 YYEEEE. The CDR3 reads CASSLKGLAYERYF. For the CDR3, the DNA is TGTGCCAGCAGCTTGAAGGGACTAGCCTACGAGCGGTACTTC.

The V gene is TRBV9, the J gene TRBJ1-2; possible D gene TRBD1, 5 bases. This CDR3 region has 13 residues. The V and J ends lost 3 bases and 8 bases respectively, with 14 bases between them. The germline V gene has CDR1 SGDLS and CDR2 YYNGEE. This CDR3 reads CASSGWGRPGYTF. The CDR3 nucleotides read TGTGCCAGCAGCGGATGGGGGAGACCCGGCTACACCTTC.

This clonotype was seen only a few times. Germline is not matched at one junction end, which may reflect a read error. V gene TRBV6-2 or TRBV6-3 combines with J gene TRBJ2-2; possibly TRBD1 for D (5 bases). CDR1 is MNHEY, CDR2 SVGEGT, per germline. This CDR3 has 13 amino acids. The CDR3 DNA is TGTGCCAGCTTAAAGGGGAACGCCGGGGAGCTGTTTTTT. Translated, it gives CASLKGNAGELFF.

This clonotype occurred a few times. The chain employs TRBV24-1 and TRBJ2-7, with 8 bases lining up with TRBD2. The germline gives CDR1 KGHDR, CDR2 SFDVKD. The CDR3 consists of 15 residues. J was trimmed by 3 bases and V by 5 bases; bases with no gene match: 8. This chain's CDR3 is CATSGSSGSVYEQYF. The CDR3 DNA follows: TGTGCCACCAGTGGATCTAGCGGGTCGGTCTACGAGCAGTACTTC.

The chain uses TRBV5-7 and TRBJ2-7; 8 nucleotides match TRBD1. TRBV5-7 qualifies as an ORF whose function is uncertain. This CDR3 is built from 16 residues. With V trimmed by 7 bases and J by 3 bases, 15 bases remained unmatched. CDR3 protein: CASSTSGTGQNYEQYF. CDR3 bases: TGTGCCAGCTCAACGTCCGGGACAGGTCAGAACTACGAGCAGTACTTC.

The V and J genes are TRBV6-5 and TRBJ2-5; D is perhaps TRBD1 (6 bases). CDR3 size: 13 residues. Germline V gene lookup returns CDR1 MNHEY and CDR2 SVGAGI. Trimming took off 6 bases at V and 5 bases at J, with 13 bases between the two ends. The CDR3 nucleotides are TGTGCCAGCAGAGCTGGCAGGGGCGAGACCCAGTACTTC. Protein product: CASRAGRGETQYF.

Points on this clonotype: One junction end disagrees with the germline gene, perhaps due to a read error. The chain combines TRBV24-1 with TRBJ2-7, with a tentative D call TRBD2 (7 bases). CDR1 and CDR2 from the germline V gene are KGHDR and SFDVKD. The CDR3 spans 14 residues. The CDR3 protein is CATSGRGPAYEQCF. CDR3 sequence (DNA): TGTGCCACCAGTGGGCGGGGGCCAGCCTACGAGCAGTGCTTC.

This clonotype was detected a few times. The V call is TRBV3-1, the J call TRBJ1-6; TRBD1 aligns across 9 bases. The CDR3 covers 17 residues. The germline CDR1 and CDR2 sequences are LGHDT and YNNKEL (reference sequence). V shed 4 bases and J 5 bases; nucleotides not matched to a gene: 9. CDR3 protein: CASSPILGQGNNSPLHF. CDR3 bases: TGTGCCAGCAGCCCCATCCTCGGACAGGGGAATAATTCACCCCTCCACTTT.

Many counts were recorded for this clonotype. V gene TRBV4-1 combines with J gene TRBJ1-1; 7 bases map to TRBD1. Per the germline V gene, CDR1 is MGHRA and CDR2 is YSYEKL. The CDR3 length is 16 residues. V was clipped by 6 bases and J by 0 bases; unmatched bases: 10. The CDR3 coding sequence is TGCGCCAGCAGACTCGGACAGGATCGAATGAACACTGAAGCTTTCTTT. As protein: CASRLGQDRMNTEAFF.

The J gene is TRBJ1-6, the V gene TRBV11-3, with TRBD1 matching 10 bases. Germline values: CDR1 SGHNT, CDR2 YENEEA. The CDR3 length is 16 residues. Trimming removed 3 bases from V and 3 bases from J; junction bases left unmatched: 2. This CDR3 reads CASSLRTGGYNSPLHF. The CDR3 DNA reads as TGTGCCAGCAGCTTGAGGACAGGGGGCTATAATTCACCCCTCCACTTT.

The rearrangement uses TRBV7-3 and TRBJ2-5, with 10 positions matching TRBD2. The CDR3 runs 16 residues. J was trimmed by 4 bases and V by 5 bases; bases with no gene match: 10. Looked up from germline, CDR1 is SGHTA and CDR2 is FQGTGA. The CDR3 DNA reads TGTGCCAGCAGCCCACCTAGCGGGGGTAAGGCAGAGACCCAGTACTTC. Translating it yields CASSPPSGGKAETQYF.